The 8 T cell receptor beta chains listed next were all sequenced from one sample in a study of response to subunit inactivated influenza vaccine. In TCRdb, the RT-PCR reads were re-called with MiXCR into one record per CDR3 protein. The sample lists 400,000 to 650,000 distinct CDR3 sequences; under 8.5% were seen once. The sequences come from PBMCs from blood, collected roughly 24 months after vaccination. The receptors were sampled from a man aged 45-69 years who received an inactivated influenza vaccine.

Ten or more counts support this clonotype. The gene calls are TRBV3-1 and TRBJ2-1; 7 positions match TRBD2. Trimming at V came to 1 base and at J to 0 bases, leaving 9 bases not matched to a gene. Germline loops: CDR1 LGHDT, CDR2 YNNKEL (reference sequence). The CDR3 extends over 18 amino acids. The DNA for the CDR3 is TGTGCCAGCAGCCAAGCCTCTAGCGGTCCTAGCTCCTACAATGAGCAGTTCTTC. Translation: CASSQASSGPSSYNEQFF.

The sample holds a few counts of this clonotype. The chain joins TRBV7-6 to TRBJ2-3, with no clear D. CDR3 length equals 13 residues. V shed 5 bases and J shed 2 bases, with 8 bases lying between them. Per germline, CDR1 SGHVS and CDR2 FNYEAQ. The CDR3 loop is CASSRIITDTQYF. In DNA form, the CDR3 reads TGTGCCAGCAGCCGTATAATCACAGATACGCAGTATTTT.

The chain employs TRBV19 and TRBJ1-1, with 9 bases lining up with TRBD1. CDR1 LNHDA and CDR2 SQIVND come from the germline V gene (reference sequence). V shed 11 bases, J shed 4 bases, and the junction held 8 bases outside the gene matches. The CDR3 is made up of 13 amino acids. The CDR3 sequence is CAGDRVLGTEAFF. The CDR3 DNA follows: TGTGCCGGGGACAGGGTCTTAGGCACTGAAGCTTTCTTT.

The V gene is TRBV7-9, the J gene TRBJ1-2; D is ambiguous. V lost 2 bases and J 8 bases, leaving 6 bases between the germline ends. The CDR3 is 11 residues long. Germline-derived CDR1 and CDR2 are SEHNR and FQNEAQ (reference sequence). CDR3 coding DNA: TGTGCCAGCAGCTTACATAAGGGCTACACCTTC. Its translation: CASSLHKGYTF.

This clonotype showed up just a few times. This chain links TRBV15 with TRBJ2-1; D tentatively reads TRBD1 or TRBD2 (5 bases each). In germline, CDR1 is LNHNV, CDR2 YYDKDF (reference sequence). The CDR3 loop spans 14 amino acids. Deletions cut 4 bases from V and 9 bases from J, with 16 bases between. The CDR3 protein is CATSTTRGGLEQFF. The CDR3 nucleotides read TGTGCCACCAGCACAACAAGGGGTGGACTTGAGCAGTTCTTC.

This clonotype was counted at least ten times. The rearrangement uses TRBV29-1 and TRBJ2-3; maybe TRBD2 (6 bases). The ends were cut back, 6 bases at V and 0 bases at J, with 28 bases in the middle. CDR1 and CDR2 from the germline V gene are SQVTM and ANQGSEA. The CDR3 has 19 amino acids. The DNA for the CDR3 is TGCAGCGTCGGCGGACGGCCGCGAGGGGAGGTCGTTAGCACAGATACGCAGTATTTT. As protein: CSVGGRPRGEVVSTDTQYF.

Many counts were recorded for this clonotype. V and J are TRBV12-3 or TRBV12-4 and TRBJ1-3; D is undetermined. The CDR3 spans 17 residues. Trimming left V 3 bases short and J 0 bases short, with 15 bases between. The CDR3 here is CASSFGGRILSGNTIYF. The CDR3 DNA sequence: TGTGCCAGCAGTTTCGGAGGCCGTATACTCTCTGGAAACACCATATATTTT.

In this sample, this clonotype turned up many times. The chain couples TRBV6-1 to TRBJ2-3; 12 positions match TRBD2. CDR1 is MNHNS and CDR2 is SASEGT in the germline V gene. V shed 6 bases and J 3 bases; nucleotides not matched to a gene: 4. CDR3 length equals 15 residues. The DNA for the CDR3 is TGTGCCAGCAGCGCTAGCGGGGGGGCGACAGATACGCAGTATTTT. Protein: CASSASGGATDTQYF.